This section outlines one TCR beta chain sequence together with its context. The Seattle site enrolled patients during active infection and followed them longitudinally. This entry comes from a study of blood T cell repertoires in COVID-19. Study in general: Some COVID-19 samples were acute and others convalescent; all came from the United States, Italy and Spain. PBMCs, B-cell-depleted T cells, or T cells were the source of the cDNA or gDNA that made up the material.

In the study's own analysis: The assay estimated nucleated cells by amplifying reference gene primers. Here immunoSEQ multiplex PCR was the method, and the copy in TCRdb shows in-frame clones only, minus some. The V and J calls and clone size were taken over from that table, and D and trimming were inferred from the DNA. This sample has approximately 240,000 clones, with under 85% found just once. This sequence was found in a young woman with COVID-19, enrolled during active disease. The sample was peripheral blood.

The chain's CDR3 is CASSVAPDSYWQYF. In DNA form, the CDR3 reads TGTGCCAGCAGCGTAGCTCCGGACAGCTATTGGCAGTACTTC. V usage is TRBV9 and J usage is TRBJ2-7, with a possible D match to TRBD1 (6 bases). V was pared by 0 bases and J by 9 bases, with 16 bases between. The CDR3 has 14 amino acids. In germline, CDR1 is SGDLS, CDR2 YYNGEE.